This T cell receptor (beta chain) was sequenced in a study of blood T cell repertoires in COVID-19. About the study: Samples came from the United States, Italy and Spain, spanning acute and convalescent COVID-19. Nucleic acid was either cDNA or gDNA, and it came from T cells, B-cell-depleted T cells, or PBMCs.

Per the authors' pipeline: Amplification from reference gene primers served as the basis for estimated nucleated cell counts. The method was immunoSEQ multiplex PCR; TCRdb's version includes in-frame clones alone and lacks a portion of them. The V and J calls and clone size are taken from that table; D and trimming were inferred from the DNA. The sample has 250,000 or so clones; 70% to 90% are singletons. V gave up 6 bases and J gave up 1 base, with 14 bases separating them. CDR3 length: 14 residues. Germline V gene sequence: CDR1 SQVTM, CDR2 ANQGSEA. The chain has TRBV29-1 and TRBJ2-3, with D perhaps matching TRBD2 (7 bases). The sequenced sample was peripheral blood. The origin of this receptor is a woman in her twenties or thirties with active or convalescent COVID-19. The CDR3: CSVSPGGGTDTQYF. The CDR3 nucleotides are TGCAGCGTGTCCCCGGGGGGCGGCACAGATACGCAGTATTTT.